The sequence of this T cell receptor (beta chain) was determined in a study of human T cells and chemical hapten exposure. Trimming removed 3 bases at V and 6 bases at J, with 14 bases between. Germline V gene lookup returns CDR1 MNHEY and CDR2 SMNVEV (reference sequence). The CDR3 is made up of 14 amino acids. This clonotype was found many times. TCRdb itself ran the 5' RACE reads through MiXCR, one entry per CDR3 protein. Among some 150,000 distinct CDR3 sequences listed, roughly 4% were seen once. RNA extraction used unfractionated whole blood as the source of total RNA. The genes are TRBV27 and TRBJ1-2, with D maybe TRBD1 (5 bases). This sequence originates from a female donor in good health. The CDR3 coding sequence is TGTGCCAGCAGTTTTGGGCAGGGAGAAAATGGCTACACCTTC. Its protein product is CASSFGQGENGYTF.